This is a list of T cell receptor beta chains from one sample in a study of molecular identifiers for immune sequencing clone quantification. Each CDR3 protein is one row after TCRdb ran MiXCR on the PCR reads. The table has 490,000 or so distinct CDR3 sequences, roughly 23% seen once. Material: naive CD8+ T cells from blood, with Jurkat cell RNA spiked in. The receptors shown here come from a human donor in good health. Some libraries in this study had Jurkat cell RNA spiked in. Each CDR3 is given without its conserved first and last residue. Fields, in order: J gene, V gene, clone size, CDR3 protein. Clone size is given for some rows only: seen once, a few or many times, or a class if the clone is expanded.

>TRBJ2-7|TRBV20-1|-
SAPKPASGGVYEQY
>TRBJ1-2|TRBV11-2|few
ASSLTGLGGYT
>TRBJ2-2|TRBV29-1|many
SVELAASYTGELF
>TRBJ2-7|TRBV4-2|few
ASSQEQRPSSYEQY
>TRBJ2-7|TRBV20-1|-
SATTSASSYEQY
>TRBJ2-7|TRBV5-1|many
ASSLDLLSYEQY
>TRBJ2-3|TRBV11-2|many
ASSVVNSGVATDTQY
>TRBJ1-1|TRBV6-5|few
ASSYSGGLGTEAF
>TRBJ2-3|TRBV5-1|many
ASYFLRTDTQY
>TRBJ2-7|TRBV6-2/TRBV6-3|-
ASSNPTRTDYEQY
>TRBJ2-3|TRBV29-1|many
SVEKEGASTDTQY
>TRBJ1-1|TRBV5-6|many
ASSLADTKAF
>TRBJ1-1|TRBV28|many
ASTFHPGTEAF
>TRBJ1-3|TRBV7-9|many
ASGTASGNTIY
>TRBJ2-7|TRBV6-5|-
AISYPEQY
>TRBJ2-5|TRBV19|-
ASSPRDRVSGTQY
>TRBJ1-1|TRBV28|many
ASSADSHDTEAF
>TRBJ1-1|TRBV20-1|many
SGALNTEAF
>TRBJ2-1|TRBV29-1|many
SVIPSRTSGYGEQF
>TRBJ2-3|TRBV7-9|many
ASSSLTSGRTDTQY
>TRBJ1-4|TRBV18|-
ASSPGTGAFNEKLF
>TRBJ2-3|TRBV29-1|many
SVEDLSVSGDTQY
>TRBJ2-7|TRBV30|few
AWGQGGSLPYEQY
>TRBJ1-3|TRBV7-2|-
ASSPWGRETNTIY
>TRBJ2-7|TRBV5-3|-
ASSFEGTEPYEQY
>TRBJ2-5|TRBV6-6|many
ASSYPPSDRGDETQY
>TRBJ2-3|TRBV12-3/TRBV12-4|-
ASSWDLADTQY
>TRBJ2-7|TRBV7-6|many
ASVGQGDEQY
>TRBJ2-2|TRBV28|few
ASSSPTGEASAGELF
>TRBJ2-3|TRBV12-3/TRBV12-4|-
ASSFSEDTQY
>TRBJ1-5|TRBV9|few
ASSAPPGDRNQPQH
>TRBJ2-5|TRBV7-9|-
ASSAPGLAGPTQH
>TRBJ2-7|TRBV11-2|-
ASSLAPAAEYEQY
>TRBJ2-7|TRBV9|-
ASSAGTGIAEQY
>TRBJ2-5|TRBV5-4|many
ASSSWTGSGRETQY
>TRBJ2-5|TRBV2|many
ASNPGQYSQETQY
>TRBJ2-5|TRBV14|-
ASGRTREETQY
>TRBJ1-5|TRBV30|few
ALGSAGYSNQPQH
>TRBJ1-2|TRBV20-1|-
SVSPGNGYA
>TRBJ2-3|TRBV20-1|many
SASQPGQITDTQY
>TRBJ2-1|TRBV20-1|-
SASRTSGEDEQF
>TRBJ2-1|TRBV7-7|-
ASSPTGPGQGLDEQF
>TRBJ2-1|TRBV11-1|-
ASSLAFLAASSYNERF
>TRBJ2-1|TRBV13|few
ASSSGAGGPYGDEQF
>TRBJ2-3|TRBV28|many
ASSSENTDTQY
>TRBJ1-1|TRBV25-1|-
ASSGSVMNTEAF
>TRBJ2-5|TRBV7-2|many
ASSLGNGWQETQY
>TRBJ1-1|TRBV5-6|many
ASSPQGYTEAF
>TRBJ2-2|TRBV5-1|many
ASSLGGSTNTGELF
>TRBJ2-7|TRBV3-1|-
ASSQGEREIRRNPYEQY
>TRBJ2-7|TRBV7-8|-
ASSSEEGLRLYEQY
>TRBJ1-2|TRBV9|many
ASQGPPNYGYT